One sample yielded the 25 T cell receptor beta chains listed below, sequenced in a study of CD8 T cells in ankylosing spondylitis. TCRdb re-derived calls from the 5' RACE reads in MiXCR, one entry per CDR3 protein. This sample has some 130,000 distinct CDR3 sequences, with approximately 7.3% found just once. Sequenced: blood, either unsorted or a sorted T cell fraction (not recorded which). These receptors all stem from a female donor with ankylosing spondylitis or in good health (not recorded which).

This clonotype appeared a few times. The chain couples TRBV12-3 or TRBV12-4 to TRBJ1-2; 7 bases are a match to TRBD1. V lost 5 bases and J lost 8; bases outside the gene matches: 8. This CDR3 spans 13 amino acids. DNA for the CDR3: TGTGCCAGCAGTCAACAGGGGTTGGGGGGCTACACCTTC. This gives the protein CASSQQGLGGYTF.

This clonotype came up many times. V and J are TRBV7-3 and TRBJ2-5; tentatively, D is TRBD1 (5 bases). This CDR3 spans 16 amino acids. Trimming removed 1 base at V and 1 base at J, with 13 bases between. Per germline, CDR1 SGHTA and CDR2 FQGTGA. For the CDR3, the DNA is TGTGCCAGCAGCTTAAGGGGCAGGAACTTCCAAGAGACCCAGTACTTC. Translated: CASSLRGRNFQETQYF.

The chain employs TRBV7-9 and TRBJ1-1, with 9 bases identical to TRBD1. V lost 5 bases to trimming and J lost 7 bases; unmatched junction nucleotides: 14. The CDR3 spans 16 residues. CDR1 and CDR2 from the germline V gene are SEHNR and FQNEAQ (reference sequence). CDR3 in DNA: TGTGCCAGCAGCCCCACCCAATGGACAGGGGCGAATGAAGCTTTCTTT. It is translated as CASSPTQWTGANEAFF. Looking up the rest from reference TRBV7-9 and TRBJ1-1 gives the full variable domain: DTGVSQNPRHKITKRGQNVTFRCDPISEHNRLYWYRQTLGQGPEFLTYFQNEAQLEKSRLLSDRFSAERPKGSFSTLEIQRTEQGDSAMYLCASSPTQWTGANEAFFGQGTRLTVV.

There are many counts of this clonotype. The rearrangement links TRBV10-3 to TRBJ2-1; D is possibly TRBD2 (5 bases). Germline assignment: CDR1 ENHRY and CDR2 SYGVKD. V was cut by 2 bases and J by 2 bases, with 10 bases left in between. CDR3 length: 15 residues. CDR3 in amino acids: CAISETRGTYNEQFF. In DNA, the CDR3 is TGTGCCATCAGTGAGACTCGAGGGACCTACAATGAGCAGTTCTTC.

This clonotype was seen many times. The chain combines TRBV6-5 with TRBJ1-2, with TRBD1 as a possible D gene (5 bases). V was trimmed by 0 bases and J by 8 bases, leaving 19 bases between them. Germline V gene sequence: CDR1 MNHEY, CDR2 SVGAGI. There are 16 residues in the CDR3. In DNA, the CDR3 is TGTGCCAGCAGTTACTCGACTTGGGGCGACGGTGGGGGCTACACCTTC. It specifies CASSYSTWGDGGGYTF.

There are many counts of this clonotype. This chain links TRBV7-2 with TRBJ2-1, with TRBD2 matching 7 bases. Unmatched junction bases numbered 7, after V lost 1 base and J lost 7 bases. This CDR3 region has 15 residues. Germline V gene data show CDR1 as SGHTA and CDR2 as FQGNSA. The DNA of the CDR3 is TGTGCCAGCAGCTTAGAGCGGGGTCTAGGAAATGAGCAGTTCTTC. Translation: CASSLERGLGNEQFF.

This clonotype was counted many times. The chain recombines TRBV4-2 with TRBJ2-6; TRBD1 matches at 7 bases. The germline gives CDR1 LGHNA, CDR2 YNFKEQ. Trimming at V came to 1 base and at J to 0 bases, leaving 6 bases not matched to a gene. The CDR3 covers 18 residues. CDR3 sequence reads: CASSQGTGPFSGANVLTF. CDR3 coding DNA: TGTGCCAGCAGCCAAGGGACAGGCCCCTTCTCTGGGGCCAACGTCCTGACTTTC.

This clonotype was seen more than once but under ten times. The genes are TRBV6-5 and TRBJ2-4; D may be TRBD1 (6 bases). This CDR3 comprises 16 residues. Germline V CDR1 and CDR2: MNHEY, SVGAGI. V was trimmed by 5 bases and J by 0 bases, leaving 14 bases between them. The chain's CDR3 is CASSPRGQLAKNIQYF. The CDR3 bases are TGTGCCAGCAGTCCTCGAGGACAGCTAGCCAAAAACATTCAGTACTTC.

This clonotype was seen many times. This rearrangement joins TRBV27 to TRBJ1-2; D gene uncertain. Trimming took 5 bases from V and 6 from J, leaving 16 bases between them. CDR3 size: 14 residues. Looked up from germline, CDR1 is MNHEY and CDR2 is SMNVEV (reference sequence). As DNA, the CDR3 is TGTGCCAGCAGTCCTTCGAAGGGCCCGCATGGCTACACCTTC. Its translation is CASSPSKGPHGYTF.

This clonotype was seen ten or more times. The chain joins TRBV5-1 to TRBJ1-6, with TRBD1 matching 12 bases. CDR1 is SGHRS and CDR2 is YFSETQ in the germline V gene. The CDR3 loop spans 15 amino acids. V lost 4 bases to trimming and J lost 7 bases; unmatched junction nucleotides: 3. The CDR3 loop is CASSPGQGANSPLHF. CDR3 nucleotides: TGCGCCAGCAGCCCGGGACAGGGGGCGAATTCACCCCTCCACTTT.

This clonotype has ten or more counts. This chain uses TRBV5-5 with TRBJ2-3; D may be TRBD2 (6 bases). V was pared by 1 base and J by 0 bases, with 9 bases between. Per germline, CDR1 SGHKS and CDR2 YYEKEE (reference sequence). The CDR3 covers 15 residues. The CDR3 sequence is CASSLLAHSTDTQYF. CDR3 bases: TGTGCCAGCAGCTTGCTAGCGCACAGCACAGATACGCAGTATTTT.

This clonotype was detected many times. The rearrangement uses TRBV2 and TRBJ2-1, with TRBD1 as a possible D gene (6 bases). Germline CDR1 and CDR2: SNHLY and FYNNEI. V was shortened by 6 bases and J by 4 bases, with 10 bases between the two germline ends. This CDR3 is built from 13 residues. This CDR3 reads CASSIRGYNEQFF. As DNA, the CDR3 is TGTGCCAGCAGCATCAGGGGATACAATGAGCAGTTCTTC. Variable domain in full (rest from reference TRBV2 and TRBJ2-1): EPEVTQTPSHQVTQMGQEVILRCVPISNHLYFYWYRQILGQKVEFLVSFYNNEISEKSEIFDDQFSVERPDGSNFTLKIRSTKLEDSAMYFCASSIRGYNEQFFGPGTRLTVL.

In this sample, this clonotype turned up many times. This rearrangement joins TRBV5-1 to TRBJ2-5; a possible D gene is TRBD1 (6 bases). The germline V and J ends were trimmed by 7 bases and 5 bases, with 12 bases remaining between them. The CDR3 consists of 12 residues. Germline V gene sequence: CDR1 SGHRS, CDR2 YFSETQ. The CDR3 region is CASSGTSETQYF. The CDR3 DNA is TGCGCCAGCTCCGGGACATCGGAGACCCAGTACTTC.

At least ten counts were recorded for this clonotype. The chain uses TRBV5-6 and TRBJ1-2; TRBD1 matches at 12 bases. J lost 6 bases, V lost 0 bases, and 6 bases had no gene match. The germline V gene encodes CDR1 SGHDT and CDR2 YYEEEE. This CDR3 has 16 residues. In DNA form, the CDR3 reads TGTGCCAGCAGCTTGGACGGGACAGGGGGCTTACATGGCTACACCTTC. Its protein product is CASSLDGTGGLHGYTF. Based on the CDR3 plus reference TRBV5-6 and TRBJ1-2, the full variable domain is DAGVTQSPTHLIKTRGQQVTLRCSPKSGHDTVSWYQQALGQGPQFIFQYYEEEERQRGNFPDRFSGHQFPNYSSELNVNALLLGDSALYLCASSLDGTGGLHGYTFGSGTRLTVV.

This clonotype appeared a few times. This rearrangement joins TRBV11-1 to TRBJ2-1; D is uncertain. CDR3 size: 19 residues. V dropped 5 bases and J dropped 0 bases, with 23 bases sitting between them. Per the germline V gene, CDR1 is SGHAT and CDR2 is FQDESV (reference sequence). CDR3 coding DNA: TGTGCCAGCAGCCCCGGAGTGGCGGATTGGGTGGGCTCCTACAATGAGCAGTTCTTC. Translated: CASSPGVADWVGSYNEQFF.

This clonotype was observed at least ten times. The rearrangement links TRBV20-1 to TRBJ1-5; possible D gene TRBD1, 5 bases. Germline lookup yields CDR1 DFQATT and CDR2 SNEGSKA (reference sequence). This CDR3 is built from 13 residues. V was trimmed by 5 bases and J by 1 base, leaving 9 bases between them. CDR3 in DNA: TGCAGTGCTCGGTGGGACAGCAATCAGCCCCAGCATTTT. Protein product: CSARWDSNQPQHF.

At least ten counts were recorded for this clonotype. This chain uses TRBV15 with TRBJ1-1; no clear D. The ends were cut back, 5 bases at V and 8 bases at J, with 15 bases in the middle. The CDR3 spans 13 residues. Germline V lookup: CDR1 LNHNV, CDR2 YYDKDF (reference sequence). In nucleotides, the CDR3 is TGTGCCACCAGCCCCCGTAGCGGCCTCGAAGCTTTCTTT. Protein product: CATSPRSGLEAFF.

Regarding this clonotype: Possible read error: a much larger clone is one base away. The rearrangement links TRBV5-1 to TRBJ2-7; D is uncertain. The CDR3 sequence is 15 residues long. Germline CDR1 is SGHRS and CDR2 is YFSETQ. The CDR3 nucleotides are TGCACCAGCAGCCTTGATCGACCGAACCTAGACGAGCAGTACTTC. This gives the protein CTSSLDRPNLDEQYF.

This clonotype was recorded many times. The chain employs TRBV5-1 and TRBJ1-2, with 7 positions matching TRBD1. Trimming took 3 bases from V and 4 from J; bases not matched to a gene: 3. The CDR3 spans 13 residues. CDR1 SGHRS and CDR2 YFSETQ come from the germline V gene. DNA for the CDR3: TGCGCCAGCAGCTCTACAGGGGCCTATGGCTACACCTTC. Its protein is CASSSTGAYGYTF. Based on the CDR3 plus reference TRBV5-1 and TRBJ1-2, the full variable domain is KAGVTQTPRYLIKTRGQQVTLSCSPISGHRSVSWYQQTPGQGLQFLFEYFSETQRNKGNFPGRFSGRQFSNSRSEMNVSTLELGDSALYLCASSSTGAYGYTFGSGTRLTVV.

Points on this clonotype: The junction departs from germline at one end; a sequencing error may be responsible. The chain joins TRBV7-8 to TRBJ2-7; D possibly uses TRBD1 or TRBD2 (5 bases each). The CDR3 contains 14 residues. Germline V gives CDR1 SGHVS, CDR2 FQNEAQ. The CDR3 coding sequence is TGTGCCAGCAGCTTAGGTGGGGGATCCTACGACCAGTACTTC. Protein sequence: CASSLGGGSYDQYF.

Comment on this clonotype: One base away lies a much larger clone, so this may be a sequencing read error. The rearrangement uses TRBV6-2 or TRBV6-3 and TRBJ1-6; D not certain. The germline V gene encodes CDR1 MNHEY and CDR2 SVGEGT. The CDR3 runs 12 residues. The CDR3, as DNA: TGTGTCAGCAGTTCTGGAGTGTCACCCCTCCACTTT. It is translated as CVSSSGVSPLHF.

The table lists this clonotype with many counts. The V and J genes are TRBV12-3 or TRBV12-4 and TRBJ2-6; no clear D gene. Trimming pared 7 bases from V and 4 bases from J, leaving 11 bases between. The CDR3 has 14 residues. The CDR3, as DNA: TGTGCCAGCAAGATCTTTGGCGGGGCCAACGTCCTGACTTTC. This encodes CASKIFGGANVLTF.

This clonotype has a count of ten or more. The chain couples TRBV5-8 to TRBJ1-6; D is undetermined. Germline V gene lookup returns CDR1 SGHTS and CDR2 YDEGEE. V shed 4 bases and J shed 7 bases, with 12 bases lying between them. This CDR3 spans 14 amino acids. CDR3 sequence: CASSLDGKNSPLHF. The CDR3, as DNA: TGTGCCAGCAGCCTGGACGGGAAAAATTCACCCCTCCACTTT.

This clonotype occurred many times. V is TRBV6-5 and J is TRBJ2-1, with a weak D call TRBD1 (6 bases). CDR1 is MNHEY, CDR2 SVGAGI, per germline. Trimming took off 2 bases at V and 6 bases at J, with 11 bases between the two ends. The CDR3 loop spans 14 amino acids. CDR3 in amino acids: CASSYTQGFNEQFF. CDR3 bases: TGTGCCAGCAGTTACACGCAGGGGTTCAATGAGCAGTTCTTC.

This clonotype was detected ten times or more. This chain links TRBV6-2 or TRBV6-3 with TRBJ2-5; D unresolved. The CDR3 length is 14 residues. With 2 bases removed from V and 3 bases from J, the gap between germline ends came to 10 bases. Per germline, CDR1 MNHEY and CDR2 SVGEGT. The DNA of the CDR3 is TGTGCCAGCAGTTACGTTCCTGGGGAAGAGACCCAGTACTTC. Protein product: CASSYVPGEETQYF.